This T cell receptor beta chain was identified in a study of CD8 T cells in ankylosing spondylitis. Study-wide results and limits: The disease-linked clones had a CD8+ phenotype and low blood frequencies.

TCRdb used MiXCR to reprocess the 5' RACE reads, holding one entry per CDR3 protein. Counted here are 200,000 to 300,000 distinct CDR3 sequences, approximately 10% occurring once; the ten biggest clones make up 2.6%. The CDR3 consists of 13 residues. The sample holds many counts of this clonotype. Its target is unknown. The receptor was derived from a male donor with ankylosing spondylitis or in good health (not recorded which). V is TRBV21-1 and J is TRBJ2-5. TRBV21-1 is a pseudogene segment. Sequenced material: blood, either unsorted or a sorted T cell fraction (not recorded which). CDR3 coding DNA: TGTGCCAGCAGCAACGATCGGGAAGAGACCCAGTACTTC. Translated, it gives CASSNDREETQYF.